These T cell receptor beta chains were read from a single sample in a study of blood T cell repertoires in COVID-19. Sequenced by immunoSEQ multiplex PCR; TCRdb stores in-frame clones only, minus some. The sample holds 35,000 to 45,000 clones, approximately 86% seen once. Sequencing input: peripheral blood. These receptors were obtained from a man between 35 and 55 years old with active COVID-19. CDR3s include the opening cysteine and the closing phenylalanine or tryptophan. The order of the fields is V gene, D gene, J gene, clone size, CDR3 protein, CDR3 DNA. The D gene is left open where the match is weak. Not all rows give a size; the values are once, few, many and, for expanded clones, a class.

TRBV10-3	TRBD2	TRBJ2-3	.	CAISPGTSGSTDTQYF	TGTGCCATCAGCCCCGGGACTAGCGGTAGCACAGATACGCAGTATTTT
TRBV6-5	TRBD1	TRBJ1-1	.	CASTSGTGVTEAFF	TGTGCCAGCACCTCCGGTACAGGGGTCACTGAAGCTTTCTTT
TRBV6-5	TRBD1	TRBJ2-5	.	CASSSMTGPETQYF	TGTGCCAGCAGTTCCATGACAGGGCCAGAGACCCAGTACTTC
TRBV6-5	.	TRBJ1-1	.	CASSVYTEAFF	TGTGCCAGCAGCGTATACACTGAAGCTTTCTTT
TRBV5-1	TRBD2	TRBJ2-3	.	CASAGLAGGADTQYF	TGCGCCAGCGCGGGACTAGCGGGAGGAGCAGATACGCAGTATTTT
TRBV27	.	TRBJ1-1	.	CASSQQGNTEAFF	TGTGCCAGCAGTCAACAGGGTAACACTGAAGCTTTCTTT
TRBV18	TRBD1	TRBJ1-3	.	CASSPGTGTGNTIYF	TGTGCCAGCTCACCGGGGACAGGGACTGGAAACACCATATATTTT
TRBV30	.	TRBJ1-6	.	CAWSRNNSPLHF	TGTGCCTGGAGCAGGAATAATTCACCCCTCCACTTT
TRBV18	TRBD2	TRBJ2-2	.	CASSPKASGLYAGELFF	TGTGCCAGCTCACCAAAGGCTAGCGGGTTGTACGCCGGGGAGCTGTTTTTT
TRBV12-3/TRBV12-4	.	TRBJ2-1	.	CASSVSPEPQFF	TGTGCCAGCAGCGTGTCCCCGGAGCCGCAGTTCTTC
TRBV28	TRBD1	TRBJ2-4	.	CASSPPGQGKNIQYF	TGTGCCAGCAGCCCCCCGGGACAGGGGAAAAACATTCAGTACTTC
TRBV9	.	TRBJ2-2	.	CASGEDTGELFF	TGTGCCAGCGGTGAGGACACCGGGGAGCTGTTTTTT
TRBV19	TRBD1	TRBJ1-6	.	CASSIGTGGEGSPLHF	TGTGCCAGTAGTATAGGTACAGGGGGAGAAGGGTCACCCCTCCACTTT
TRBV29-1	.	TRBJ2-1	.	CSTRATYNEQFF	TGCAGTACCAGGGCAACCTACAATGAGCAGTTCTTC
TRBV9	TRBD2	TRBJ2-5	.	CASSLRGSGSLKTQYF	TGTGCCAGCAGCCTTAGGGGTAGCGGGAGTCTAAAGACCCAGTACTTC
TRBV6-1	.	TRBJ2-1	.	CASNEGAGPHNEQFF	TGTGCCAGCAATGAAGGGGCAGGGCCCCACAATGAGCAGTTCTTC
TRBV28	TRBD1	TRBJ1-5	few	CASTPTGREQPQHF	TGTGCCAGCACCCCGACAGGGAGAGAGCAGCCCCAGCATTTT
TRBV7-9	TRBD1	TRBJ2-3	.	CASTGTGSTDTQYF	TGTGCCAGCACCGGGACAGGATCCACAGATACGCAGTATTTT
TRBV18	TRBD1	TRBJ2-3	.	CASSEGGEGTDTQYF	TGTGCCAGCTCGGAAGGGGGCGAGGGCACAGATACGCAGTATTTT
TRBV28	TRBD2	TRBJ2-1	.	CASRTEVLTSGYNEQFF	TGTGCCAGCAGGACGGAAGTGCTGACTAGCGGGTACAATGAGCAGTTCTTC
TRBV18	TRBD1	TRBJ2-7	.	CASSPLTGADEQYF	TGTGCCAGCTCACCACTTACAGGGGCGGACGAGCAGTACTTC
TRBV4-1	TRBD2	TRBJ2-1	.	CASSQVPLAVSSYNEQFF	TGCGCCAGCAGCCAAGTGCCACTAGCGGTTAGCTCCTACAATGAGCAGTTCTTC
TRBV5-1	TRBD2	TRBJ2-1	.	CASSLQLGLALSNEQFF	TGCGCCAGCAGTCTCCAACTTGGACTAGCGTTGTCGAATGAGCAGTTCTTC
TRBV5-1	TRBD1	TRBJ1-6	.	CASNGDRVNSPLHF	TGCGCCAGCAACGGGGACAGGGTGAATTCACCCCTCCACTTT
TRBV18	.	TRBJ1-3	.	CASSPGGVGGNTIYF	TGTGCCAGCTCACCAGGAGGCGTAGGAGGAAACACCATATATTTT
TRBV5-6	TRBD1	TRBJ1-6	.	CASSSRTGPGGSPLHF	TGTGCCAGCAGCTCTCGGACAGGGCCCGGCGGATCACCCCTCCACTTT
TRBV24-1	.	TRBJ1-5	.	CATSDPRSRATYSNQPQHF	TGTGCCACCAGTGATCCCAGGTCCAGGGCGACTTATAGCAATCAGCCCCAGCATTTT
TRBV7-9	TRBD1	TRBJ1-2	.	CASSPETGTLYGYTF	TGTGCCAGCAGCCCCGAGACAGGGACCTTATATGGCTACACCTTC
TRBV4-2	TRBD2	TRBJ2-1	few	CASSQRGTSGTGAYNEQFF	TGTGCCAGCAGCCAAAGAGGGACTAGCGGGACCGGCGCCTACAATGAGCAGTTCTTC
TRBV6-1	.	TRBJ1-6	.	CASSEQSPLHF	TGTGCCAGCAGTGAACAGTCACCCCTCCACTTT
TRBV20-1	TRBD2	TRBJ2-2	.	CSASKLGIAGYTGELFF	TGCAGTGCTAGTAAATTGGGAATAGCGGGATACACCGGGGAGCTGTTTTTT
TRBV5-4	TRBD1	TRBJ2-5	.	CASSSTGGGVETQYF	TGTGCCAGCAGCTCTACAGGGGGTGGTGTGGAGACCCAGTACTTC
TRBV24-1	.	TRBJ1-1	.	CATSDTRRGGDGDTEAFF	TGTGCCACCAGTGATACCCGCCGCGGGGGGGATGGGGACACTGAAGCTTTCTTT
TRBV9	TRBD1	TRBJ2-7	.	CASSQGQGAYEQYF	TGTGCCAGCAGCCAAGGACAGGGGGCCTACGAGCAGTACTTC
TRBV7-9	TRBD1	TRBJ1-1	.	CASSSTGGTNTEAFF	TGTGCCAGCAGCTCCACAGGGGGCACGAACACTGAAGCTTTCTTT
TRBV6-6	.	TRBJ2-7	.	CASSYAPSASEQYF	TGTGCCAGCAGTTACGCGCCCTCGGCTAGCGAGCAGTACTTC
TRBV5-5	TRBD1	TRBJ2-1	.	CASNLMGQPYNEQFF	TGTGCCAGCAACCTCATGGGACAGCCCTACAATGAGCAGTTCTTC
TRBV19	.	TRBJ1-5	.	CASSPGPGGNQPQHF	TGTGCCAGTAGTCCGGGACCAGGGGGCAATCAGCCCCAGCATTTT
TRBV30	.	TRBJ1-6	.	CAWSGSGGAGRYSPLHF	TGTGCCTGGAGTGGGTCGGGGGGCGCCGGTCGGTATTCACCCCTCCACTTT
TRBV24-1	TRBD1	TRBJ2-7	.	CATSTGGETYEQYF	TGTGCCACCAGTACAGGGGGCGAGACCTACGAGCAGTACTTC
TRBV5-6	.	TRBJ2-7	.	CASSLDPLSYEQYF	TGTGCCAGCAGCTTGGACCCCCTATCCTACGAGCAGTACTTC
TRBV9	.	TRBJ1-5	once	CASSPSPGTYQPQHF	TGTGCCAGCAGCCCCAGTCCCGGGACATATCAGCCCCAGCATTTT
TRBV27	TRBD1	TRBJ2-2	.	CASSLTGGSAGELFF	TGTGCCAGCAGTCTGACAGGGGGCTCGGCCGGGGAGCTGTTTTTT
TRBV19	TRBD1	TRBJ2-2	.	CASSRDRGVGELFF	TGTGCCAGTAGTCGCGACAGGGGCGTAGGGGAGCTGTTTTTT